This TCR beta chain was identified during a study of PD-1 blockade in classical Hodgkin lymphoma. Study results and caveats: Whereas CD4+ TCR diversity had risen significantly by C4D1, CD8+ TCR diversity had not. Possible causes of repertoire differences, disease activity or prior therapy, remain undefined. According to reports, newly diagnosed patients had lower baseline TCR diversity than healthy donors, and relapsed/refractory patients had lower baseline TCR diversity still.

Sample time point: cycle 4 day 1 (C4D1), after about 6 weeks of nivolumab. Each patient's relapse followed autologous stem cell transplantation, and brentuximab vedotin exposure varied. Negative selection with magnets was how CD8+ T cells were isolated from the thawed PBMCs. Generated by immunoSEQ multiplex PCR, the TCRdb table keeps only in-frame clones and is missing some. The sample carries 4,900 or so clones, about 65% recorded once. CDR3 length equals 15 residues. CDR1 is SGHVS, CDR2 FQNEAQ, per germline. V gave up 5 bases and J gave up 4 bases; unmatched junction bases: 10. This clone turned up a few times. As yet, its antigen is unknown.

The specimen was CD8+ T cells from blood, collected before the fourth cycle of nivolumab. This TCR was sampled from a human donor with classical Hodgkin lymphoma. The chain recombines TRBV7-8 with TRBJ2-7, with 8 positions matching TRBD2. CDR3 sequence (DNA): TGTGCCAGCAGCGACGCGGGACTAGAGGGTTACGAGCAGTACTTC. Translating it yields CASSDAGLEGYEQYF. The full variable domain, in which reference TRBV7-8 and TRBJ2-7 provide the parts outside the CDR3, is GAGVSQSPRYKVAKRGQDVALRCDPISGHVSLFWYQQALGQGPEFLTYFQNEAQLDKSGLPSDRFFAERPEGSVSTLKIQRTQQEDSAVYLCASSDAGLEGYEQYFGPGTRLTVT.